Given below is one T cell receptor beta chain in context. No antigen is known for it. A junction end diverges from the germline sequence, so it may reflect a read error. This record comes from a study of blood T cells in healthy people across ages. Per the germline V gene, CDR1 is DFQATT and CDR2 is SNEGSKA (reference sequence). CDR3 length: 16 amino acids. Findings of the study overall: With unsorted PBMCs, a conclusive comparison of naive versus antigen-experienced cells was not possible. Among T cells, TCR beta diversity per million cells dropped roughly linearly as age rose.

At least 7 million PBMCs were isolated per sample. Total RNA extracted from each sample amounted to at least 6 micrograms. A second PCR of about 7 to 11 cycles used a sample-barcoded 5' primer and a J-beta primer mix. TCRdb ran MiXCR on the 5' RACE reads and lists one entry per CDR3 protein. The sample has about 770,000 distinct CDR3 sequences; about 42% are singletons. The sequence was collected from a man between 60 and 75 years old in good health. The specimen was blood. This chain connects TRBV20-1 to TRBJ2-3, with D unclear. The CDR3 DNA reads as TGCGGTGCTAGTCGGGCAGGCCAGACAAGCACAGATACGCAGTATTTT. Protein sequence: CGASRAGQTSTDTQYF.